Listed below are T cell receptor beta chains from one sample, sequenced in a study of T-cell reconstitution after alpha-beta-depleted transplantation in children. One entry per CDR3 protein, called by TCRdb with MiXCR from the PCR reads. The table has 700,000 to 950,000 distinct CDR3 sequences, roughly 15% seen once; the top ten hold approximately 5%. Material: PBMCs, mostly from graft donor cells, obtained 360 days after TCRalphabeta/CD19-depleted stem cell transplant. The receptors stem from a male patient younger than 18 who had a stem cell transplant for acute lymphoblastic leukemia, so the T cells may come from the graft donor. CDR3s include the opening cysteine and the closing phenylalanine or tryptophan. Each record gives: J gene, clone size, D gene, V gene, CDR3 protein, CDR3 DNA. D genes are given only for firm matches. Some rows have no size entry. The others give once, few or many, or a class for an expanded clone.

TRBJ2-1,NA,TRBD2,TRBV20-1,CSPPIAGGRRYEQFF,TGCAGTCCTCCTATAGCGGGAGGGCGCCGCTATGAGCAGTTCTTC
TRBJ2-7,many,NA,TRBV4-1,CASSPTGTYEQYF,TGCGCCAGCAGCCCCACCGGAACCTACGAGCAGTACTTC
TRBJ2-5,NA,TRBD2,TRBV5-4,CTQLDPREGSHQETQYF,TGTACCCAGCTTGACCCCCGGGAGGGCAGCCACCAAGAGACCCAGTACTTC
TRBJ2-2,many,TRBD1,TRBV12-3/TRBV12-4,CASTDRGDTGELFF,TGTGCCAGCACTGACAGGGGAGACACCGGGGAGCTGTTTTTT
TRBJ2-7,many,NA,TRBV9,CASSGRASSSYEQYF,TGTGCCAGCAGCGGACGGGCGAGTAGCTCCTACGAGCAGTACTTC
TRBJ2-7,NA,TRBD2,TRBV7-2,CASSSGLAGHYEQYF,TGTGCCAGCAGCTCGGGACTAGCGGGGCACTACGAGCAGTACTTC
TRBJ2-3,NA,TRBD2,TRBV10-3,CAISLGLDPDTQYF,TGTGCCATCAGTCTGGGACTAGATCCAGATACGCAGTATTTT
TRBJ2-4,NA,NA,TRBV7-2,CASSSDKGDIQYF,TGTGCCAGCAGCTCGGACAAGGGTGACATTCAGTACTTC
TRBJ2-4,NA,TRBD2,TRBV4-1,CAGSQELLAGGLAKNIQYF,TGCGCCGGCAGCCAAGAGCTTCTAGCGGGGGGACTAGCCAAAAACATTCAGTACTTC
TRBJ2-2,few,NA,TRBV6-5,CASSYIGVNTGELFF,TGTGCCAGCAGTTATATAGGGGTTAACACCGGGGAGCTGTTTTTT
TRBJ2-5,few,TRBD2,TRBV9,CASSVEASGRKTQYF,TGTGCCAGCAGCGTAGAGGCTAGCGGGAGAAAGACCCAGTACTTC
TRBJ2-2,few,NA,TRBV5-1,CASSLAGSPGELFF,TGCGCCAGCAGCCTGGCCGGGAGCCCCGGGGAGCTGTTTTTT
TRBJ1-6,NA,NA,TRBV27,CASSLFLGDNSPLHF,TGTGCCAGCAGTTTATTCCTAGGGGATAATTCACCCCTCCACTTT
TRBJ1-1,few,TRBD1,TRBV29-1,CSGQDSQAFF,TGCAGTGGACAGGACTCTCAAGCTTTCTTT
TRBJ2-7,few,TRBD2,TRBV2,CASRETSGSSEQYF,TGTGCCAGCAGAGAGACTAGCGGGAGTTCCGAGCAGTACTTC
TRBJ1-5,few,TRBD1,TRBV7-9,CASSLEQGFNQPQHF,TGTGCCAGCAGCTTAGAACAGGGGTTCAATCAGCCCCAGCATTTT
TRBJ2-7,NA,NA,TRBV5-1,CASSLAVLIHEQYF,TGCGCCAGCAGCTTGGCCGTTTTGATCCACGAGCAGTACTTC
TRBJ2-5,few,TRBD2,TRBV9,CASSVVGAGPRETQYF,TGTGCCAGCAGCGTAGTCGGAGCGGGGCCCAGAGAGACCCAGTACTTC
TRBJ2-5,NA,NA,TRBV7-2,CASSYRQAQETQYF,TGTGCCAGCAGCTACCGACAGGCACAAGAGACCCAGTACTTC
TRBJ2-5,few,TRBD1,TRBV28,CASSLPRGQTETQYF,TGTGCCAGCAGTTTACCTAGGGGGCAAACGGAGACCCAGTACTTC
TRBJ2-1,NA,TRBD1,TRBV29-1,CSVPTGASSYNEQFF,TGCAGCGTACCGACAGGGGCATCATCCTACAATGAGCAGTTCTTC
TRBJ1-2,few,NA,TRBV19,CASSIEGAGYGYTF,TGTGCCAGTAGTATAGAGGGGGCTGGCTATGGCTACACCTTC
TRBJ2-2,few,NA,TRBV5-1,CASQGGPGELFF,TGCGCCAGCCAAGGGGGGCCCGGGGAGCTGTTTTTT
TRBJ2-5,once,NA,TRBV15,CATSRDLSFGDQETQYF,TGTGCCACCAGCAGAGATCTTTCTTTCGGGGACCAAGAGACCCAGTACTTC
TRBJ2-1,NA,TRBD1,TRBV11-2,CASSSDRVGFGNEQFF,TGTGCCAGCAGCTCGGACAGGGTTGGGTTTGGGAATGAGCAGTTCTTC
TRBJ2-3,few,NA,TRBV5-4,CASSPPGSAMGTDTQYF,TGTGCCAGCAGCCCCCCGGGTAGCGCTATGGGGACAGATACGCAGTATTTT
TRBJ2-1,many,NA,TRBV5-1,CASSFTSFDEQFF,TGCGCCAGCAGTTTCACTTCTTTCGATGAGCAGTTCTTC
TRBJ2-3,few,NA,TRBV5-1,CASSLLIDTQYF,TGCGCCAGCAGCTTGCTTATAGATACGCAGTATTTT